These T cell receptor beta chains were read from a single sample in a study of T cells in Graves' hyperthyroidism and ophthalmopathy. TCRdb reanalysed the multiplex PCR reads using MiXCR and keeps one entry per CDR3 protein. The sample holds fewer than 400,000 distinct CDR3 sequences, around a sixth seen once. The sample consisted of blood. The origin of the receptors is a man aged 30 to 45 with Graves' hyperthyroidism. Both conserved end residues are part of each CDR3.

TRBV9 CASSVGLAAKETQYF
TRBV6-5 CASSSVGRATGELFF
TRBV28 CASQGGATGGLSSGNTIYF
TRBV30 CAWRKAGVSYEQYF
TRBV11-3 CASSFGGMDGYTF
TRBV28 CASAVLNTEAFF
TRBV9 CASSVVAGEKEQFF
TRBV30 CASAGDDYNEQFF
TRBV5-1 CASSLGDSVAQPQHF
TRBV18 CASSQSGQGNEKLFF
TRBV24-1 CATRSGTQNTGELFF
TRBV9 CASRGGETEAFF
TRBV9 CASSVGDYGGGGYTF
TRBV7-9 CASRPTGTSVGEQFF
TRBV29-1 CSVATGTGVHDEQYF
TRBV20-1 CSAREVGGKGAGELFF
TRBV5-8 CASSQYLANGELFF
TRBV20-1 CSASGPISTDTQYF
TRBV20-1 CSAGGRTSGRDEQFF
TRBV3-1 CASSQTGETDTQYF
TRBV20-1 CSAPDRGKENEKLFF
TRBV30 CAWSGLAGVSGELFF
TRBV5-6 CASSLALRETQYF
TRBV14 CASSQTGISNSYEQYF
TRBV30 CAWSVRGGEKPQHF
TRBV7-2 CASSLVGTQAYEQYF
TRBV19 CASGASGRGSYEQYF
TRBV2 CASKRGAGTDGYTF
TRBV6-1 CASSLGRGSDTQYF
TRBV5-1 CASSFGSGNTDTQYF
TRBV10-3 CAISESSRVGQPQHF
TRBV5-1 CASSVWEPTDTQYF
TRBV9 CASSVAATNTEELFF
TRBV5-1 CASSLVGANTEAFF
TRBV3-1 CASSQDRSGSYNEQFF
TRBV7-8 CASSLNGFQAFF
TRBV7-3 CASSLGQGGTTDTQYF
TRBV6-2/TRBV6-3 CASSYWSPGTDTQYF
TRBV5-1 CASSPWTSVFYEQYF